These T cell receptor beta chains were read from a single sample in a study of graft-versus-host responses after intestinal transplantation. For these receptors, no antigen is known. Sequencing was performed with immunoSEQ multiplex PCR; in TCRdb, only in-frame clones are kept and a portion is missing. The data show tens of thousands of clones, about 93% seen once. The sequencing here drew on unstimulated CD8+ T cells sorted from spleen or lymph node cells, taken before transplant. All receptors derive from a human donor who was the organ donor for an intestinal transplant. CDR3s leave out the opening cysteine and the closing phenylalanine or tryptophan. Each record gives: clone size, CDR3 length, D gene, V gene, J gene, CDR3 protein. The D gene is left open where the match is weak. Clone size is stated in some rows and not others, as once, few, many or a class when expanded.

NA	20	TRBD2	TRBV9	TRBJ2-1	ASSVGGSGVRREIVPYNEQF
NA	11	NA	TRBV27	TRBJ1-6	ASSFTYNSPLH
NA	11	NA	TRBV27	TRBJ2-6	ASSLLGANVLT
NA	10	NA	TRBV7-9	TRBJ1-2	ASSTTSGGYT
NA	11	NA	TRBV11-2	TRBJ1-1	ASSLWGEAEAF
NA	13	NA	TRBV6-5	TRBJ2-5	ASVHFGGAQGTQY
once	14	TRBD1	TRBV13	TRBJ1-1	ASSQGQGAGFTEAF
once	13	NA	TRBV5-5	TRBJ2-7	ASSFSGYSSYEQY
NA	10	TRBD1	TRBV9	TRBJ1-2	ASGTGGLGYT
NA	13	TRBD1	TRBV19	TRBJ1-4	ASSIFGQGGQKLF
NA	10	NA	TRBV9	TRBJ2-1	ASSQTGYEQF
NA	15	NA	TRBV5-1	TRBJ1-6	ASSLAPPDTYNSPLH
NA	14	NA	TRBV28	TRBJ1-1	ASSWWWEQANTEAF
NA	14	NA	TRBV19	TRBJ1-5	ASSHGRVLGNQPQH
NA	15	TRBD2	TRBV19	TRBJ2-6	ASTGGFPLNGANVLT
NA	14	TRBD2	TRBV4-2	TRBJ2-1	ASSQALAGANNEQF
NA	12	NA	TRBV11-2	TRBJ2-1	ASSLAMGHNEQF
NA	15	TRBD2	TRBV4-3	TRBJ2-7	ASSPPFSFQRGYEQY
NA	10	NA	TRBV7-9	NA	ASSLGAREQY
NA	13	TRBD2	TRBV27	TRBJ2-1	ASSWASGSYNEQF
NA	11	NA	TRBV30	TRBJ1-3	AWTGVRGNTIY
NA	13	TRBD2	TRBV2	TRBJ2-7	ASSDPSSGGYEQY
NA	12	TRBD1	TRBV6-1	TRBJ1-4	ASISHRGYEKLF
NA	13	TRBD1	TRBV2	TRBJ1-2	ASSDGRTGAYGYT
NA	13	NA	TRBV4-3	TRBJ1-1	ASSRIGAIDTEAF
once	12	NA	TRBV12-5	TRBJ2-3	ASGLGTGVNTQY
NA	18	NA	TRBV7-2	TRBJ1-6	ASSLASRSPYLSYNSPLH
NA	10	NA	TRBV29-1	TRBJ2-1	SVGGLFNEQF
NA	10	NA	TRBV7-6	TRBJ2-7	ASSPLTGEQY
once	13	NA	TRBV11-2	TRBJ2-1	ASSRYYLALEEQF
NA	15	TRBD2	TRBV27	TRBJ2-7	ASSLRVGLAGVYEQY
NA	14	TRBD2	TRBV28	TRBJ2-1	ASSLRAGAPYNEQF
NA	14	TRBD2	TRBV4-1	TRBJ2-3	ASSPRLAGITDTQY
few	10	NA	TRBV30	TRBJ1-1	AWERSNTEAF
NA	14	NA	TRBV13	TRBJ1-2	ASSLLQGSVGYGYT
NA	13	NA	TRBV7-9	TRBJ1-2	ASSSGEAFNYGYT
NA	9	NA	TRBV29-1	TRBJ1-2	SVQVNYGYT
NA	13	TRBD2	TRBV7-2	TRBJ2-1	ASSFQREYFDEQF
NA	13	TRBD1	TRBV18	TRBJ1-2	ASSLLGRGIYGYT
NA	13	TRBD2	TRBV2	TRBJ2-1	ASSQLAGVYHEQF
NA	12	NA	TRBV19	TRBJ2-3	ASSPPSEVHTQY